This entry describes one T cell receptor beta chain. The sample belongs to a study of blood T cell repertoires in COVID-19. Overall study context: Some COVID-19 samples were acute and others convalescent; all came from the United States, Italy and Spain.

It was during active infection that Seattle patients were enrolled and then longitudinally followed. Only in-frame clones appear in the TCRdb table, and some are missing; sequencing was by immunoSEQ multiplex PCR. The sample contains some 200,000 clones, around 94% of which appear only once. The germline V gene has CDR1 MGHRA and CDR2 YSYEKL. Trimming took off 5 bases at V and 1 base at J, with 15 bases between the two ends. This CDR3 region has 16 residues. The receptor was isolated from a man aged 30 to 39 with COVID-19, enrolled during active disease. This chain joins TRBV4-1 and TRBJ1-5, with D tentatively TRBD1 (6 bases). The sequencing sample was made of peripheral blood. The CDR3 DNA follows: TGCGCCAGCAGCTCCCGGGGGGCAGGGAGCAATCAGCCCCAGCATTTT. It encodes CASSSRGAGSNQPQHF.